Presented here are 2 T cell receptor beta chains from one specimen sequenced in a study of human T cells and chemical hapten exposure listed by TCRdb under 2021. This specimen's time point label, interpreted: pre-sensitization, week 0. The treatment or condition label of this sample denotes: therapeutic diphenylcyclopropenone sensitization with weekly scalp DPC. Libraries were built with RACE. Sequenced on a NextSeq 500. TCRdb cleaned the public reads at Q25 with fastp, built clones with MiXCR and kept in-frame beta chains. Rows are unified per CDR3 protein, each entry keeping the most common DNA and genes. This sample comprises 40,000 to 50,000 distinct CDR3 sequences, under 15% of them detected only once. The ten largest clones represent about 6% of the sample. The sample was whole blood, taken in connection with sensitization to the hapten diphenylcyclopropenone (DPC). These receptors were taken from a woman aged 25 to 45 with alopecia areata. Some clones in this sample may be carry-over from other donors' samples.

This chain uses TRBV7-2 with TRBJ2-3; no firm D call. V was trimmed by 2 bases and J by 11 bases, leaving 11 bases between them. The CDR3 has 12 amino acids. CDR1 is SGHTA, CDR2 FQGNSA, per germline. CDR3 DNA sequence: TGTGCCAGCAGCTTATACCGGTCTGGGCAGTATTTT. Protein product: CASSLYRSGQYF. The whole variable domain, filled in from reference TRBV7-2 and TRBJ2-3, reads GAGVSQSPSNKVTEKGKDVELRCDPISGHTALYWYRQSLGQGLEFLIYFQGNSAPDKSGLPSDRFSAERTGGSVSTLTIQRTQQEDSAVYLCASSLYRSGQYFGPGTRLTVL.

The chain carries TRBV23-1 and TRBJ2-5; a possible D gene is TRBD1 (6 bases). TRBV23-1 is assigned to the ORF class and has an uncertain function. V lost 0 bases to trimming and J lost 2 bases, with 13 bases between them. The CDR3 extends over 16 amino acids. CDR3 in amino acids: CASSQSPRTDQETQYF. For the CDR3, the DNA is TGCGCCAGCAGTCAATCCCCGCGGACAGATCAAGAGACCCAGTACTTC.